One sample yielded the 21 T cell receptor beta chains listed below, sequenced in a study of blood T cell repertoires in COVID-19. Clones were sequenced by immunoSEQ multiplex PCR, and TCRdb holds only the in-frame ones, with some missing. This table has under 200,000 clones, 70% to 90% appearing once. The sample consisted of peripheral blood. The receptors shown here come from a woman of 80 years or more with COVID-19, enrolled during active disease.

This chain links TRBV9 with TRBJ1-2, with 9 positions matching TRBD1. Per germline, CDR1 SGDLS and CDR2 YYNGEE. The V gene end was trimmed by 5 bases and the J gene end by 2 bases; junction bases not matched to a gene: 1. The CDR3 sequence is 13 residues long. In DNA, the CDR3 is TGTGCCAGCAGTGGGACAGGGAACTATGGCTACACCTTC. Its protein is CASSGTGNYGYTF.

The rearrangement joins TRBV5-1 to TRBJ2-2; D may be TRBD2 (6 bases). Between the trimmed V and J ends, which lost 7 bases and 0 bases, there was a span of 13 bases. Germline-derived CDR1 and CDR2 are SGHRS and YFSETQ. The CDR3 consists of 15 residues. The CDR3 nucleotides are TGCGCCAGCTCCTTCGCGGGATCGAACACCGGGGAGCTGTTTTTT. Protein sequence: CASSFAGSNTGELFF.

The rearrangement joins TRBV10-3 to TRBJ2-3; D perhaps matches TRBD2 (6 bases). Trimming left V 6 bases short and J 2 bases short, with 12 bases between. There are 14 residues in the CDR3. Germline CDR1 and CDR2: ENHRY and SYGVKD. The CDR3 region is CAIRPGLLTDTQYF. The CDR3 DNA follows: TGTGCCATCAGGCCGGGACTTCTCACAGATACGCAGTATTTT.

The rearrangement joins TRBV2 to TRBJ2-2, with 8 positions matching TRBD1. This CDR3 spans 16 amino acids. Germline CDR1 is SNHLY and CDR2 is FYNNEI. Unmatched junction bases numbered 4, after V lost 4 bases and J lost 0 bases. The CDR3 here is CASSAQGATNTGELFF. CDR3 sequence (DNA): TGTGCCAGCAGTGCCCAGGGGGCTACGAACACCGGGGAGCTGTTTTTT.

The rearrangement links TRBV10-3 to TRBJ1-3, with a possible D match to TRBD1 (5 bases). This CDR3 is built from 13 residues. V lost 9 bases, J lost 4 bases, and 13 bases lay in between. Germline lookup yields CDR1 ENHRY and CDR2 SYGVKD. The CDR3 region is CAIGTDAGNTIYF. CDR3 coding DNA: TGTGCCATTGGGACTGATGCCGGAAACACCATATATTTT.

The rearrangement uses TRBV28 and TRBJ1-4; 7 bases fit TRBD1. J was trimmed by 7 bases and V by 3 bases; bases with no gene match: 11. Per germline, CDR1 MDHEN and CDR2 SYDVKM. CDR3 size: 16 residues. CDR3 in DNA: TGTGCCAGCAGTTTCGGCACAGGGGCTACCCGTGAAAAACTGTTTTTT. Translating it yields CASSFGTGATREKLFF.

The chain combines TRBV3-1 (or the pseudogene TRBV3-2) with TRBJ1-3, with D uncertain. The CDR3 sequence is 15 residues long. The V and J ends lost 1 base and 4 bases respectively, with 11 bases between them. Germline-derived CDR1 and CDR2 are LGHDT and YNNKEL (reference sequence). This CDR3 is CASSQVMRKGNTIYF. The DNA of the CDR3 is TGTGCCAGCAGCCAAGTAATGAGGAAAGGAAACACCATATATTTT.

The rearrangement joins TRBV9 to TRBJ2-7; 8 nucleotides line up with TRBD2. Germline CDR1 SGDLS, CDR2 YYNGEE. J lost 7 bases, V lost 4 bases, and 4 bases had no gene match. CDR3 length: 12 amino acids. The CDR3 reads CASSPRGGEQYF. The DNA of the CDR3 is TGTGCCAGCAGCCCCCGGGGGGGGGAGCAGTACTTC.

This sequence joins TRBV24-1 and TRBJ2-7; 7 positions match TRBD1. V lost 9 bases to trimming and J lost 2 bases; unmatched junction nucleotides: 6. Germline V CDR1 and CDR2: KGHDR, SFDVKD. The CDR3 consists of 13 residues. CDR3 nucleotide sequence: TGTGCCACCGAGAGGGGGCTAGCCTACGAGCAGTACTTC. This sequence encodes CATERGLAYEQYF.

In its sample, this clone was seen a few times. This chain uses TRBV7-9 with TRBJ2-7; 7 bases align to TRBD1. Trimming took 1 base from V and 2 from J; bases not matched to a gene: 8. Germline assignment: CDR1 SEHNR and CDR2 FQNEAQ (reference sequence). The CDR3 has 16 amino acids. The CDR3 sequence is CASSLVLDRQTYEQYF. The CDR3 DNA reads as TGTGCCAGCAGCTTAGTTTTGGACAGGCAGACCTACGAGCAGTACTTC.

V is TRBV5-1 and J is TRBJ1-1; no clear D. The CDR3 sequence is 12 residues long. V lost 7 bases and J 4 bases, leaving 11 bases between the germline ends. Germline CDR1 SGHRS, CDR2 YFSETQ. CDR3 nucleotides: TGCGCCAGCGGGGAGAGTGGCACTGAAGCTTTCTTT. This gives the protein CASGESGTEAFF.

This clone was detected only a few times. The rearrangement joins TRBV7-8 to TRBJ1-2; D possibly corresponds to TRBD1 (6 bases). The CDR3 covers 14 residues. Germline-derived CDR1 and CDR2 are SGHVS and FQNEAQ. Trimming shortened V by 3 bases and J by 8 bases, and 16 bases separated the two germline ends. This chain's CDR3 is CASSLGASGFGYTF. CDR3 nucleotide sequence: TGTGCCAGCAGCTTGGGGGCGTCCGGGTTCGGCTACACCTTC.

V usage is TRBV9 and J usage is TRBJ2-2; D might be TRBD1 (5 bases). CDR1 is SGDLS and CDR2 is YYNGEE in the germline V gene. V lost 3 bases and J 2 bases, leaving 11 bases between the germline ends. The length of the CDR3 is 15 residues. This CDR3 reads CASSARTPNTGELFF. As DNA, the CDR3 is TGTGCCAGCAGCGCCCGGACACCTAACACCGGGGAGCTGTTTTTT.

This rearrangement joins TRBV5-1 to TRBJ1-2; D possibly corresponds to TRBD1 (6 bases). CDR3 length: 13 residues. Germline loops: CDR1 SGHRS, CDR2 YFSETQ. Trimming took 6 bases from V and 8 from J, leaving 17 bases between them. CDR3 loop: CASTENRAVGYTF. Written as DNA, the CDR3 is TGCGCCAGCACCGAGAACAGGGCGGTGGGCTACACCTTC.

In nucleotides, the CDR3 is TGCGCCAGCAGGACCTGGACAGGGCCAGTAAGTGCTGAAGCTTTCTTT. Its translation: CASRTWTGPVSAEAFF. The chain links TRBV5-1 to TRBJ1-1; 8 bases align to TRBD1. After removal of 5 bases from V and 6 bases from J, the junction contained 15 bases not matched to a gene. Germline V CDR1 and CDR2: SGHRS, YFSETQ. The length of the CDR3 is 16 residues.

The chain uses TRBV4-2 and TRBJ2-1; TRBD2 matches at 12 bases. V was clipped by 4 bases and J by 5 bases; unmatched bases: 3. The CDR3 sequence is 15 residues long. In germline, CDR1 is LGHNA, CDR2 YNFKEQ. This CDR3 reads CASSLGLAGNNEQFF. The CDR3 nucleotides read TGTGCCAGCAGCCTGGGACTAGCGGGTAACAATGAGCAGTTCTTC.

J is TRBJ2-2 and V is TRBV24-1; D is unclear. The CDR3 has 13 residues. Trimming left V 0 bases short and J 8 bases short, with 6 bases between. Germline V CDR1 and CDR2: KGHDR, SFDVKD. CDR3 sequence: CATSDLNSGELFF. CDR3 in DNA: TGTGCCACCAGTGATTTGAACTCGGGGGAGCTGTTTTTT.

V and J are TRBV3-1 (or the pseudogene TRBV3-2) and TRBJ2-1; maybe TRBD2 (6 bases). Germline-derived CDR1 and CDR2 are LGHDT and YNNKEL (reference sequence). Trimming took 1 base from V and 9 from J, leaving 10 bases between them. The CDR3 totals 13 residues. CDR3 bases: TGTGCCAGCAGCCAAGGGACTATAGGTGAGCAGTTCTTC. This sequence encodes CASSQGTIGEQFF.

The CDR3 protein is CASSLGSGTSTDTQYF. The CDR3 DNA reads TGTGCCAGCAGCTTGGGTAGCGGGACCAGCACAGATACGCAGTATTTT. The gene calls are TRBV11-3 and TRBJ2-3, with 8 bases fitting TRBD2. Losses at the gene ends were 3 bases for V and 0 bases for J; bases not matched to a gene: 5. The CDR3 runs 16 residues. The germline CDR1 and CDR2 sequences are SGHNT and YENEEA.

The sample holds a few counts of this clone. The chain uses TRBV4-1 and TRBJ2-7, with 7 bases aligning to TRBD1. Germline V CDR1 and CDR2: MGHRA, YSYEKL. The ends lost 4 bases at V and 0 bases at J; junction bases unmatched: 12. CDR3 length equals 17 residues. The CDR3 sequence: CASSPPAGTAVSYEQYF. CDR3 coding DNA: TGCGCCAGCAGCCCTCCAGCCGGGACAGCCGTCTCCTACGAGCAGTACTTC.

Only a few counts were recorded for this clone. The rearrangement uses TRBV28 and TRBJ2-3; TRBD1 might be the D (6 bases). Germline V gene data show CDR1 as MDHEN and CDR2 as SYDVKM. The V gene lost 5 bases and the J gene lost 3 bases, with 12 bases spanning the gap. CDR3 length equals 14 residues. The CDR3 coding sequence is TGTGCCAGCAGTCCGAGAGACAGGACAGATACGCAGTATTTT. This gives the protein CASSPRDRTDTQYF.